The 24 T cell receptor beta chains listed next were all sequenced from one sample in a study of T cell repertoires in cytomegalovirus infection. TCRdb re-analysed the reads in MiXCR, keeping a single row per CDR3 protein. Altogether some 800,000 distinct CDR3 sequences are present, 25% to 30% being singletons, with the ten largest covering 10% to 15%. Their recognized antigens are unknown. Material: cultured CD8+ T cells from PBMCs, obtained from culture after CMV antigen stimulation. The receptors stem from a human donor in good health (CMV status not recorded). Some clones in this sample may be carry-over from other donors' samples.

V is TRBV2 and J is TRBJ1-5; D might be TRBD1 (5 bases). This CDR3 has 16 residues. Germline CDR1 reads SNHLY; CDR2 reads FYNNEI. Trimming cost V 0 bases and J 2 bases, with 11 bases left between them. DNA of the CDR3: TGTGCCAGCAGTGAAGCGTGGGGGTCCGGCAATCAGCCCCAGCATTTT. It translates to CASSEAWGSGNQPQHF. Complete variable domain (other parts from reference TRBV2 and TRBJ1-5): EPEVTQTPSHQVTQMGQEVILRCVPISNHLYFYWYRQILGQKVEFLVSFYNNEISEKSEIFDDQFSVERPDGSNFTLKIRSTKLEDSAMYFCASSEAWGSGNQPQHFGDGTRLSIL.

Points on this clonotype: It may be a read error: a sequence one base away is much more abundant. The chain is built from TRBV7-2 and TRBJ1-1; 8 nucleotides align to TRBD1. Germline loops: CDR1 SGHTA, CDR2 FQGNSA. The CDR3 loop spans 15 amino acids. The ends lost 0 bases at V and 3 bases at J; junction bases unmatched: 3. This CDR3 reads CTSSLATGGYTEAFF. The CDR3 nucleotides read TGTACCAGCAGCTTAGCCACAGGGGGTTACACTGAAGCTTTCTTT.

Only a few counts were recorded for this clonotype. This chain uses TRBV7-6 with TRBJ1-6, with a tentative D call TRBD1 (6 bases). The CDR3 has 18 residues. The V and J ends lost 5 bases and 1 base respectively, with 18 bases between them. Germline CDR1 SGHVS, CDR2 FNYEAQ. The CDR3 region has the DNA TGTGCCAGCAGCCACCGGACAGCGAAGGTTTCCTATAATTCACCCCTCCACTTT. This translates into CASSHRTAKVSYNSPLHF.

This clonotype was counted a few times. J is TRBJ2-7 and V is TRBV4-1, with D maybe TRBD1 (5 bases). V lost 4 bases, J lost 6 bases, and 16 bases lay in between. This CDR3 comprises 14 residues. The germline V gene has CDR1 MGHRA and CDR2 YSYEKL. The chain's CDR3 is CASSPEGQGSEQYV. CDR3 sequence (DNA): TGCGCCAGCAGCCCGGAAGGGCAGGGCAGCGAGCAGTACGTC.

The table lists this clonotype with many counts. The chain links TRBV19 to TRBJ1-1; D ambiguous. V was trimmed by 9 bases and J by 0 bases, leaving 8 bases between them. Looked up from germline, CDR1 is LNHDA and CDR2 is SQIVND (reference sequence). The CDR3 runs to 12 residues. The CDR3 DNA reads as TGTGCCAGCAGGAGGGTGAACACTGAAGCTTTCTTT. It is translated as CASRRVNTEAFF.

The CDR3 loop reads CASSPRGQGAYEQYF. CDR3 coding DNA: TGTGCCAGCAGCCCCCGGGGACAGGGGGCCTACGAGCAGTACTTC. The chain recombines TRBV7-9 with TRBJ2-7, with 11 bases fitting TRBD1. Germline assignment: CDR1 SEHNR and CDR2 FQNEAQ (reference sequence). Trimming cost V 5 bases and J 2 bases; bases outside gene matches: 5. The CDR3 length is 15 residues.

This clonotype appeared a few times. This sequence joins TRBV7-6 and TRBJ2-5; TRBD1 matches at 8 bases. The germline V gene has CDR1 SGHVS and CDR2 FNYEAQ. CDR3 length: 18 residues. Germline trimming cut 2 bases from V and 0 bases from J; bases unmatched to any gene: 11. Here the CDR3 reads CASSLFASGQGYQETQYF. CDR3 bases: TGTGCCAGCAGCTTATTCGCCTCCGGACAGGGCTACCAAGAGACCCAGTACTTC.

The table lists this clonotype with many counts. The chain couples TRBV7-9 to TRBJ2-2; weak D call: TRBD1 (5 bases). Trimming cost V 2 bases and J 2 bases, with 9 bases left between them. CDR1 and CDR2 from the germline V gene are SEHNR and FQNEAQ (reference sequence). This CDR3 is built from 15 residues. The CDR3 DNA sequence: TGTGCCAGCAGCTTAATGACAGCTAACACCGGGGAGCTGTTTTTT. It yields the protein CASSLMTANTGELFF.

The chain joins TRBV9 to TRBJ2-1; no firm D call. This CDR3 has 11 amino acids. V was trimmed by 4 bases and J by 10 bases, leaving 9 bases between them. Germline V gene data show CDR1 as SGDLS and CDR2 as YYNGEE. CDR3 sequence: CASSSAREQFF. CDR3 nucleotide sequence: TGTGCCAGCAGCAGTGCCCGGGAGCAGTTCTTC.

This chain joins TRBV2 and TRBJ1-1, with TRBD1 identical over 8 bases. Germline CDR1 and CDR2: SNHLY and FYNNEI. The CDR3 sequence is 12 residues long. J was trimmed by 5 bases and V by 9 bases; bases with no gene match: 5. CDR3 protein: CASPTGGTEAFF. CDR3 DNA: TGTGCCAGTCCAACAGGGGGGACTGAAGCTTTCTTT.

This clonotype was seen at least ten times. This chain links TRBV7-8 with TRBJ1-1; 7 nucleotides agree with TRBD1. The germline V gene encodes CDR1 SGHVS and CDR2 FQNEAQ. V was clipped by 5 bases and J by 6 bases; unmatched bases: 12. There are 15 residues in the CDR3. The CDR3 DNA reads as TGTGCCAGCAGCCCCTACGTGCAGGGGGGTGCTGAAGCTTTCTTT. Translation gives CASSPYVQGGAEAFF.

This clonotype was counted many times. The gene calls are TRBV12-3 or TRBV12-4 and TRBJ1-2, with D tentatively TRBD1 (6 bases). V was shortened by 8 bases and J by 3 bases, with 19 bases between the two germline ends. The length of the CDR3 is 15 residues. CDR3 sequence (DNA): TGTGCCAGCTCCGTAAGCGGGGGGCCCCACTATGGCTACACCTTC. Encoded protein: CASSVSGGPHYGYTF.

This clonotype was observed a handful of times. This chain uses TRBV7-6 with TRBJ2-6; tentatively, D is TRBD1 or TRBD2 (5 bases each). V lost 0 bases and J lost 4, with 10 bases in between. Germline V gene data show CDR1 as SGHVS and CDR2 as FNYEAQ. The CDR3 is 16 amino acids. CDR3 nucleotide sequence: TGTGCCAGCAGCTTAGCCATAGGGACCGGGGCCAACGTCCTGACTTTC. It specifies CASSLAIGTGANVLTF. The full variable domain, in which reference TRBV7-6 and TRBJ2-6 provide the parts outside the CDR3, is GAGVSQSPRYKVTKRGQDVALRCDPISGHVSLYWYRQALGQGPEFLTYFNYEAQQDKSGLPNDRFSAERPEGSISTLTIQRTEQRDSAMYRCASSLAIGTGANVLTFGAGSRLTVL.

Here the CDR3 reads CASSLAPPPWGAIIEQYF. DNA of the CDR3: TGTGCCAGCAGTTTAGCCCCTCCCCCGTGGGGGGCAATTATCGAGCAGTACTTC. The rearrangement links TRBV27 to TRBJ2-7; D possibly uses TRBD1 or TRBD2 (6 bases each). The germline V gene encodes CDR1 MNHEY and CDR2 SMNVEV (reference sequence). V lost 2 bases and J lost 6, with 26 bases in between. The CDR3 length is 18 residues.

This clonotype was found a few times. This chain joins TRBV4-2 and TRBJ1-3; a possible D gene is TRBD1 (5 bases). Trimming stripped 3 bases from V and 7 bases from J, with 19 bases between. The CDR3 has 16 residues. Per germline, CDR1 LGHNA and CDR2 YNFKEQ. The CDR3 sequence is CASSHPAGRTNNTIYF. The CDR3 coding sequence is TGTGCCAGCAGCCATCCTGCAGGGCGTACTAATAACACCATATATTTT.

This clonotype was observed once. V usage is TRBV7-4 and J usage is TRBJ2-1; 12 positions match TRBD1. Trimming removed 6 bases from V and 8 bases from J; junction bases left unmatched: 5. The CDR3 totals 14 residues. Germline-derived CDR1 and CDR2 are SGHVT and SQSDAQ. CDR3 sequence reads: CASRGQGAWDEQFF. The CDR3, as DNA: TGTGCCAGCAGGGGACAGGGGGCCTGGGATGAGCAGTTCTTC.

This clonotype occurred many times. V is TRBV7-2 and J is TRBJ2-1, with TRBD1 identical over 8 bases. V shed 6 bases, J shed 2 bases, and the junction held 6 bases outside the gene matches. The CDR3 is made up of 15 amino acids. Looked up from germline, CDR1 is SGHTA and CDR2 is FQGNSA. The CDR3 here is CASRLSGGAYNEQFF. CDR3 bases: TGTGCCAGCAGGCTCTCAGGGGGCGCCTACAATGAGCAGTTCTTC.

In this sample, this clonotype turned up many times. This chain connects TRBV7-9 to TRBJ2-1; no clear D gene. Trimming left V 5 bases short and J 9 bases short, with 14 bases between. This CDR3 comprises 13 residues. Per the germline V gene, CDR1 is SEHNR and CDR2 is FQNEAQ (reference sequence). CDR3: CASSPDPKGEQFF. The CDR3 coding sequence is TGTGCCAGCAGCCCAGACCCAAAGGGTGAGCAGTTCTTC.

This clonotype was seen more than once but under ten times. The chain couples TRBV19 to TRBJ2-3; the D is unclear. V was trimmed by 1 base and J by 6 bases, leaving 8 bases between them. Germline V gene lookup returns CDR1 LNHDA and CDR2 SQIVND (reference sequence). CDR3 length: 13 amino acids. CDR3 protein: CASSIVQEDTQYF. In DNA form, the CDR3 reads TGTGCCAGTAGTATAGTCCAGGAGGATACGCAGTATTTT.

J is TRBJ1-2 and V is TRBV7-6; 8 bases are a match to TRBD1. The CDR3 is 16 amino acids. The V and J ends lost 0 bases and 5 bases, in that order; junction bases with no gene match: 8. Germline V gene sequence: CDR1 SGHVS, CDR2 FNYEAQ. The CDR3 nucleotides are TGTGCCAGCAGCTTAGCGTCGGACAGGGAAGGATATGGCTACACCTTC. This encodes CASSLASDREGYGYTF.

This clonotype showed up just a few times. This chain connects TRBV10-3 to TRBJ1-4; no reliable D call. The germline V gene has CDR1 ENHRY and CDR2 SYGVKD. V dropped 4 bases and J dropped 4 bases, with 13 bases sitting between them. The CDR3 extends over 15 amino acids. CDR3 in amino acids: CAISVNYGHNEKLFF. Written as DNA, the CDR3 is TGTGCCATCAGTGTTAACTACGGGCATAATGAAAAACTGTTTTTT.

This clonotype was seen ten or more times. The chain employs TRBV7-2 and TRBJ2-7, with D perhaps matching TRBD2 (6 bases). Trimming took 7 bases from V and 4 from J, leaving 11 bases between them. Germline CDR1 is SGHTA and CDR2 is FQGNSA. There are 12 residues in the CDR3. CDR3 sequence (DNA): TGTGCCAGCAACCTGGAGGGGTACGAGCAGTACTTC. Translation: CASNLEGYEQYF.

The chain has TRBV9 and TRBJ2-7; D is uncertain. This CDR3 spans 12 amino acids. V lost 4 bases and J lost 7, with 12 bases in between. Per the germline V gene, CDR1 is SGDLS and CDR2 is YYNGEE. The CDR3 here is CASSSALVEQYF. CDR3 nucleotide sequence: TGTGCCAGCAGCTCCGCCCTGGTAGAGCAGTACTTC.

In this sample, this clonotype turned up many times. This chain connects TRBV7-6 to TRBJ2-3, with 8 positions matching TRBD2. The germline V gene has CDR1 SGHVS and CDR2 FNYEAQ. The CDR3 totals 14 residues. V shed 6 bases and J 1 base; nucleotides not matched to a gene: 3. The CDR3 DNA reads TGTGCCAGCAGTCGGGGGGGCGGCACAGATACGCAGTATTTT. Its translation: CASSRGGGTDTQYF.